Below are 6 T cell receptor beta chains sequenced from a single sample in a study of T cells in Graves' hyperthyroidism and ophthalmopathy. Amplified TCR beta CDR3 regions derived from RNA transcripts. A set of HTBI primers served as the primers for a first-round RT-PCR of the TCR CDR3. TCRdb re-derived calls from the multiplex PCR reads in MiXCR, one entry per CDR3 protein. The sample includes some 500,000 distinct CDR3 sequences, roughly 16% of them seen just once. Material: blood. The source of these receptors is a woman younger than 45 with Graves' ophthalmopathy.

This clonotype showed up many times. The rearrangement uses TRBV6-1 and TRBJ1-4, with 8 bases identical to TRBD1. The CDR3 sequence is 13 residues long. Trimming took 11 bases from V and 7 from J; bases not matched to a gene: 9. Germline CDR1 reads MNHNS; CDR2 reads SASEGT. CDR3: CAGSAGGPEKLFF. DNA of the CDR3: TGTGCCGGCTCCGCAGGGGGCCCTGAAAAACTGTTTTTT.

Many counts were recorded for this clonotype. The chain couples TRBV30 to TRBJ2-4; 7 positions agree with TRBD1. Germline values: CDR1 GTSNPN, CDR2 SVGIG (reference sequence). This CDR3 is built from 14 residues. The V gene end was trimmed by 3 bases and the J gene end by 1 base; junction bases not matched to a gene: 3. The CDR3 DNA follows: TGTGCCTGGAGAACAGGGGTTGCCAAAAACATTCAGTACTTC. This translates into CAWRTGVAKNIQYF.

This clonotype has at least ten counts. This chain uses TRBV10-3 with TRBJ1-6, with 7 bases that match TRBD1. V lost 7 bases, J lost 3 bases, and 0 bases stayed unmatched. Germline V CDR1 and CDR2: ENHRY, SYGVKD. This CDR3 spans 13 amino acids. CDR3: CAITGGYNSPLHF. The CDR3 DNA follows: TGTGCCATCACAGGGGGCTATAATTCACCCCTCCACTTT.

This clonotype was detected ten times or more. V usage is TRBV28 and J usage is TRBJ1-4; 9 bases are shared with TRBD1. Germline V gene sequence: CDR1 MDHEN, CDR2 SYDVKM. The CDR3 totals 15 residues. With V trimmed by 5 bases and J by 8 bases, 9 bases remained unmatched. This CDR3 reads CASSLAGQGREKLFF. In nucleotides, the CDR3 is TGTGCCAGCAGTCTAGCGGGACAGGGACGCGAAAAACTGTTTTTT.

V and J are TRBV27 and TRBJ2-1; D may be TRBD2 (6 bases). The V gene lost 5 bases and the J gene lost 10 bases, with 21 bases spanning the gap. The germline CDR1 and CDR2 sequences are MNHEY and SMNVEV (reference sequence). This CDR3 has 15 amino acids. The CDR3 region has the DNA TGTGCCAGCAGTCCCGGGCTCTCGGAGGGGTACGAGCAGTTCTTC. It yields the protein CASSPGLSEGYEQFF.

The rearrangement uses TRBV24-1 and TRBJ2-5, with D perhaps TRBD1 (6 bases). CDR3 length: 14 amino acids. V lost 3 bases and J 2 bases, leaving 9 bases between the germline ends. Germline CDR1 reads KGHDR; CDR2 reads SFDVKD. CDR3 region: CATSDRTEQETQYF. The CDR3 DNA reads TGTGCCACCAGTGATAGGACAGAGCAAGAGACCCAGTACTTC.